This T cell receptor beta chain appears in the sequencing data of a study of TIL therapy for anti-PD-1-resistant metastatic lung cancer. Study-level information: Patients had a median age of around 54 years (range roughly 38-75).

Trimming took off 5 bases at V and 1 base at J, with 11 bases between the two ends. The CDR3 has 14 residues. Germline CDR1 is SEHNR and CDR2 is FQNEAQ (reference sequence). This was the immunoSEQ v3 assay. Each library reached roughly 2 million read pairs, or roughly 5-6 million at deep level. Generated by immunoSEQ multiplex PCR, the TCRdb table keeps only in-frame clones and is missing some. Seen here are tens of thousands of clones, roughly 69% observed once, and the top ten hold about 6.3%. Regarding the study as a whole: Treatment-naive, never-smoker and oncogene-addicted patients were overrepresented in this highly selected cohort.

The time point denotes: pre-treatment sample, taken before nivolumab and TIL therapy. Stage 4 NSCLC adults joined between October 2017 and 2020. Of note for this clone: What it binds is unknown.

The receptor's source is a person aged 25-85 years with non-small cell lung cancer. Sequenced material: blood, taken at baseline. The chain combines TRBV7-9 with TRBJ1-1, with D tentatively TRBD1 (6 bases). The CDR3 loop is CASSPSDRNTEAFF. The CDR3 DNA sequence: TGTGCCAGCAGCCCATCGGACAGGAACACTGAAGCTTTCTTT. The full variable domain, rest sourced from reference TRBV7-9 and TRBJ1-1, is DTGVSQNPRHKITKRGQNVTFRCDPISEHNRLYWYRQTLGQGPEFLTYFQNEAQLEKSRLLSDRFSAERPKGSFSTLEIQRTEQGDSAMYLCASSPSDRNTEAFFGQGTRLTVV.